A single sample gave rise to the 6 T cell receptor beta chains below, sequenced in a study of blood T cells in healthy people across ages. A sample-barcoded 5' primer and a J-beta primer mix were used in a second PCR of roughly 6 to 11 cycles. TCRdb analysed the 5' RACE reads with MiXCR anew, one entry per CDR3 protein. The table lists about 1.8 million distinct CDR3 sequences, 40% to 55% of them singletons. Source material: blood. All receptors come from a woman between 40 and 50 years old in good health.

This clonotype was counted between two and nine times. One end of the junction does not line up with germline, which may come from a read error. The chain recombines TRBV5-6 with TRBJ2-3; 7 positions agree with TRBD2. The CDR3 extends over 14 amino acids. CDR1 is SGHDT, CDR2 YYEEEE, per germline. CDR3 in amino acids: CASSLGTITDTQYF. CDR3 coding DNA: TGTGCCAGCAGTTTGGGGACTATCACAGATACGCAGTATTTT.

The chain couples TRBV6-2 or TRBV6-3 to TRBJ2-5, with D perhaps being TRBD1 or TRBD2 (5 bases each). This CDR3 spans 14 amino acids. Germline CDR1 reads MNHEY; CDR2 reads SVGEGT. V lost 5 bases, J lost 6 bases, and 16 bases lay in between. CDR3 in amino acids: CASSDWGRGKTQYF. CDR3 coding DNA: TGTGCCAGCAGTGACTGGGGGAGAGGAAAGACCCAGTACTTC.

This clonotype was counted only a few times. The rearrangement joins TRBV5-6 to TRBJ2-3; D may correspond to TRBD1 or TRBD2 (5 bases each). CDR3 length: 13 amino acids. The germline gives CDR1 SGHDT, CDR2 YYEEEE. V lost 3 bases, J lost 10 bases, and 15 bases lay in between. In nucleotides, the CDR3 is TGTGCCAGCAGCTCGCTCGCCGGGGCCCCGCAGTATTTT. Residues: CASSSLAGAPQYF.

This chain uses TRBV11-2 with TRBJ2-5, with D perhaps matching TRBD1 or TRBD2 (5 bases each). The CDR3 covers 18 residues. V was clipped by 5 bases and J by 9 bases, with 31 bases between them. Germline-derived CDR1 and CDR2 are SGHAT and FQNNGV. The CDR3 reads CASSPVSMGPLRIGAQYF. In DNA form, the CDR3 reads TGTGCCAGCAGCCCCGTTAGTATGGGACCCCTCCGGATCGGAGCCCAGTACTTC.

The J gene is TRBJ2-5, the V gene TRBV29-1; 7 bases are shared with TRBD2. This CDR3 is 12 amino acids long. Per germline, CDR1 SQVTM and CDR2 ANQGSEA. V shed 8 bases, J shed 4 bases, and the junction held 7 bases outside the gene matches. In nucleotides, the CDR3 is TGCAGCACTAACACGGGGGGAGAGACCCAGTACTTC. It is translated as CSTNTGGETQYF.

This chain links TRBV29-1 with TRBJ2-2; no firm D call. V lost 1 base and J lost 6, with 6 bases in between. The CDR3 has 12 residues. From germline, CDR1 is SQVTM and CDR2 ANQGSEA. The CDR3 sequence: CSVEGSAGELFF. CDR3 bases: TGCAGCGTTGAAGGGTCGGCCGGGGAGCTGTTTTTT.